These 3 T cell receptor beta chains share one sample of origin, sequenced in a study of CD8 T cells in Susac syndrome. A quantity of roughly 0.5 to 1 ug RNA underwent reverse transcription using random hexamers. TCRdb reanalysed the immunoSEQ multiplex PCR reads using MiXCR and keeps one entry per CDR3 protein. The sample includes 80,000 or so distinct CDR3 sequences, around 94% seen only once; the top ten take 0.26%. The sample comprised CD8+ T cells from PBMCs. The receptors here all came from a human donor in good health.

The V call is TRBV4-3, the J call TRBJ1-1; no clear D gene. CDR3 length: 14 amino acids. Per germline, CDR1 LGHNA and CDR2 YSLEER. The germline V and J ends were trimmed by 0 bases and 6 bases, with 11 bases remaining between them. CDR3 bases: TGCGCCAGCAGCCAAGAAAAGGGATATCCTGAAGCTTTCTTT. Its protein product is CASSQEKGYPEAFF.

The chain couples TRBV20-1 to TRBJ2-7; TRBD2 is a possible D gene (5 bases). Germline assignment: CDR1 DFQATT and CDR2 SNEGSKA (reference sequence). CDR3 length: 13 residues. The V end was cut by 5 bases, the J end by 0 bases, with 11 bases between. The CDR3, as DNA: TGCAGTGCTTCCGGGATAAGCTCCTACGAGCAGTACTTC. It codes for CSASGISSYEQYF.

The chain has TRBV7-7 and TRBJ1-1; no firm D call. V was clipped by 5 bases and J by 0 bases, with 7 bases between them. CDR1 SSHAT and CDR2 FNYEAQ come from the germline V gene (reference sequence). This CDR3 spans 13 amino acids. As DNA, the CDR3 is TGTGCCAGCAGCCGTCGAGTGAACACTGAAGCTTTCTTT. This codes for CASSRRVNTEAFF.